These 5 T cell receptor beta chains came from one sample sequenced in a study of T-cell reconstitution after alpha-beta-depleted transplantation in children. TCRbeta library construction was performed incorporating unique molecular identifiers. Each CDR3 protein is one row after TCRdb ran MiXCR on the PCR reads. The profile shows nearly 550,000 distinct CDR3 sequences, around 19% of them singletons. This material consisted of PBMCs from the stem cell graft donor, taken from the stem cell graft. The receptors were gathered from a human donor who donated a stem cell graft to a child with acute lymphoblastic leukemia.

This chain joins TRBV5-4 and TRBJ2-3, with D tentatively TRBD1 (6 bases). Germline V gene data show CDR1 as SGHNT and CDR2 as YYREEE (reference sequence). The CDR3 is 16 residues long. Between the trimmed V and J ends, which lost 0 bases and 2 bases, there was a span of 13 bases. DNA for the CDR3: TGTGCCAGCAGCTTGGAACAGAACAGGGCCACAGATACGCAGTATTTT. Its translation: CASSLEQNRATDTQYF.

The chain uses TRBV15 and TRBJ2-1; TRBD1 agrees at 7 bases. There are 16 residues in the CDR3. Germline assignment: CDR1 LNHNV and CDR2 YYDKDF (reference sequence). The V and J ends lost 5 bases and 1 base, in that order; junction bases with no gene match: 8. CDR3 DNA sequence: TGTGCCACCAGCCCTGACAGGGCCGCGTCCTACAATGAGCAGTTCTTC. Amino acids: CATSPDRAASYNEQFF.

This clonotype has at least ten counts. The chain recombines TRBV5-1 with TRBJ2-7; 9 nucleotides match TRBD2. The germline CDR1 and CDR2 sequences are SGHRS and YFSETQ. The V segment lost 3 bases and the J segment 4 bases; nucleotides outside the gene matches: 8. CDR3 length: 15 residues. This CDR3 is CASSYVASGNYEQYF. CDR3 nucleotides: TGCGCCAGCAGCTACGTCGCTAGCGGGAATTACGAGCAGTACTTC.

The gene calls are TRBV19 and TRBJ1-1; D call uncertain. Trimming removed 5 bases at V and 4 bases at J, with 17 bases between. The length of the CDR3 is 15 residues. Germline assignment: CDR1 LNHDA and CDR2 SQIVND (reference sequence). Here the CDR3 reads CASSFGLSLATEAFF. The CDR3 DNA reads as TGTGCCAGTAGTTTCGGTCTTTCTTTGGCCACTGAAGCTTTCTTT. Full variable domain (missing parts from reference TRBV19 and TRBJ1-1): DGGITQSPKYLFRKEGQNVTLSCEQNLNHDAMYWYRQDPGQGLRLIYYSQIVNDFQKGDIAEGYSVSREKKESFPLTVTSAQKNPTAFYLCASSFGLSLATEAFFGQGTRLTVV.

Only a few counts were recorded for this clonotype. The CDR3 spells CASSLRAADTQYF. The CDR3 region has the DNA TGTGCCAGCTCCCTCCGCGCAGCGGATACGCAGTATTTT. The chain is built from TRBV18 and TRBJ2-3, with no clear D. Germline V gene data show CDR1 as KGHSH and CDR2 as LQKENI. V gave up 6 bases and J gave up 6 bases, with 13 bases separating them. This CDR3 spans 13 amino acids.